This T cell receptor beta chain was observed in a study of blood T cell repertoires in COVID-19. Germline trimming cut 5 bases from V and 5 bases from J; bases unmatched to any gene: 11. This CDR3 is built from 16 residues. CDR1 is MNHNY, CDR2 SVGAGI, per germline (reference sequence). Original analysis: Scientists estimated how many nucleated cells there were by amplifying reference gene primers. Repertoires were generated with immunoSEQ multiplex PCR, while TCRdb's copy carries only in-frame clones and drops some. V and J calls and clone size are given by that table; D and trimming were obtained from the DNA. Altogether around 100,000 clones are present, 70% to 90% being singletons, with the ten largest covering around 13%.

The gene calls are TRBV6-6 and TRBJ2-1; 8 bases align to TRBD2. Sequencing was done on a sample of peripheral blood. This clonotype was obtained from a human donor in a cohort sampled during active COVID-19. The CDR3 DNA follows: TGTGCCAGCAGTCCCAGGGGCCCGGGGGGGAACAATGAGCAGTTCTTC. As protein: CASSPRGPGGNNEQFF.